This T cell receptor beta chain was profiled in a study of blood T cell repertoires in COVID-19. Germline V gene lookup returns CDR1 PRHDT and CDR2 FYEKMQ (reference sequence). This CDR3 region has 16 residues. The V end was cut by 3 bases, the J end by 0 bases, with 13 bases between. In the original analysis: Researchers report that nucleated cell counts were estimated from reference gene primer amplification. The protocol was immunoSEQ multiplex PCR, while the TCRdb copy is restricted to in-frame clones and leaves out a portion. V and J calls and clone size come straight from that table; D and trimming were deduced from the DNA. The sample yields 490,000 or so clones, about 85% seen once. This clone was detected once. Assignments of participants to cohorts depended upon their own reported clinical history.

The TCR was taken from a woman aged 55-70 years who had recovered from COVID-19. The sequencing sample was made of PBMCs or T cells enriched from blood (not recorded which). This rearrangement joins TRBV13 to TRBJ2-3, with TRBD2 as a possible D gene (6 bases). The CDR3 reads CASSFLRGLSTDTQYF. Here the CDR3 DNA reads TGTGCCAGCAGCTTCCTGCGGGGCCTAAGCACAGATACGCAGTATTTT.